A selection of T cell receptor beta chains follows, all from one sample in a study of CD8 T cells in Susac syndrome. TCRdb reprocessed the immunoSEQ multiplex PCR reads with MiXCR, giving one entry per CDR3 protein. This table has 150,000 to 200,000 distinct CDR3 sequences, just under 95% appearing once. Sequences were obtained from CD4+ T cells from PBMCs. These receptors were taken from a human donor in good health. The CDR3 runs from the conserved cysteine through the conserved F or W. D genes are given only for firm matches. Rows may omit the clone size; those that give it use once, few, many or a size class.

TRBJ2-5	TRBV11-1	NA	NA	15	TGTGCCAGCAGCTTAAGCAGGGTAGTTGGAGAGACCCAGTACTTC	CASSLSRVVGETQYF
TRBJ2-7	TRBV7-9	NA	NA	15	TGTGCCAGCAGCTTAGTGGCGGGGGCGGTTCGTGAGCAGTACTTC	CASSLVAGAVREQYF
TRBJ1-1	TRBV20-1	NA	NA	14	TGCAGTGCTAGAGATACCACGGGGAACACTGAAGCTTTCTTT	CSARDTTGNTEAFF
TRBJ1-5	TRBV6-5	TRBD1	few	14	TGTGCCAGCAGTCGGCGGACAGGTCATCAGCCCCAGCATTTT	CASSRRTGHQPQHF
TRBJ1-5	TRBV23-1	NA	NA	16	TGCGCCAGCAGTCAGTGGACAGCTTATAGCAATCAGCCCCAGCATTTT	CASSQWTAYSNQPQHF
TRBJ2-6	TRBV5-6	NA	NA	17	TGTGCCAGCAGCCAGCTCGAAAGGGGCGCTGGGGCCAACGTCCTGACTTTC	CASSQLERGAGANVLTF
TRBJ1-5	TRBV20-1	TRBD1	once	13	TGCAGTGCACGGGACAGGGAGAGTCAGCCCCAGCATTTT	CSARDRESQPQHF
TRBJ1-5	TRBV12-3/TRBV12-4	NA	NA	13	TGTGCCAGCACGAGGCAGAGCAATCAGCCCCAGCATTTT	CASTRQSNQPQHF
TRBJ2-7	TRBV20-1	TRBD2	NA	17	TGCAGTGCTAGGCTGATATCACAGCGGGGGGGCTCCTACGAGCAGTACTTC	CSARLISQRGGSYEQYF
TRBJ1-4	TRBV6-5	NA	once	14	TGTGCCAGCAGTCCGACTGCAACTAATGAAAAACTGTTTTTT	CASSPTATNEKLFF
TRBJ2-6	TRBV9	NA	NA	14	TGTGCCAGCGCGGCGCGCTCTGGGGCCAACGTCCTGACTTTC	CASAARSGANVLTF
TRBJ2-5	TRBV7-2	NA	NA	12	TGTGCCAGCAGCTTAGGGTGGGAGACCCAGTACTTC	CASSLGWETQYF
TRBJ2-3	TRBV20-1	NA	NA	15	TGCAGTGCTAGAGATCGTAGAGGGGTGGCAGATACGCAGTATTTT	CSARDRRGVADTQYF
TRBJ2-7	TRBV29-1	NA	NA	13	TGCAGCGCCTCCTATGGGGCCTCCTACGAGCAGTACTTC	CSASYGASYEQYF
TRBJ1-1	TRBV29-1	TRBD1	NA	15	TGCAGCGTCGGTGGGACAGGGGGTAAGAACACTGAAGCTTTCTTT	CSVGGTGGKNTEAFF
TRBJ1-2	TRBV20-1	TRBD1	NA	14	TGCAGTGCTAGAGACCTCCGGGACAGGGTCGGCTACACCTTC	CSARDLRDRVGYTF
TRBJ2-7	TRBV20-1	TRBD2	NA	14	TGCAGTGCACAGACTAGCGGGCTCCCCTACGAGCAGTACTTC	CSAQTSGLPYEQYF
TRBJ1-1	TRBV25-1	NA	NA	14	TGTGCCAGCAGTGAATCCGGGGTAGGCACTGAAGCTTTCTTT	CASSESGVGTEAFF
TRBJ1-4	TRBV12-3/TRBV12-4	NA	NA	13	TGTGCCAGCAGTTTTGCGGGGCAGGAAAAACTGTTTTTT	CASSFAGQEKLFF
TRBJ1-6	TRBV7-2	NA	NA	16	TGTGCCAGCAGCCCTCCTGGGGGGAGAGCGAATTCACCCCTCCACTTT	CASSPPGGRANSPLHF
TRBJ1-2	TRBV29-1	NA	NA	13	TGCAGCGTTGATCAAGCTGGGGGGTATGGCTACACCTTC	CSVDQAGGYGYTF
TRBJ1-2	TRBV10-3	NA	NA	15	TGTGCCATCAGGGGCCGCTCTAGTTCTAACTATGGCTACACCTTC	CAIRGRSSSNYGYTF
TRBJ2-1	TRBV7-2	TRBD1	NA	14	TGTGCCAGCAGCTTGGGGACAGCATACAATGAGCAGTTCTTC	CASSLGTAYNEQFF
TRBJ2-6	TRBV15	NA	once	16	TGTGCCACCAGCAGAGATTGGGCAGCTGGGGCCAACGTCCTGACTTTC	CATSRDWAAGANVLTF
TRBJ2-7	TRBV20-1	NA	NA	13	TGCAGTGCATGGCGGGGGACATCCTACGAGCAGTACTTC	CSAWRGTSYEQYF
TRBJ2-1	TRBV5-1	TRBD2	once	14	TGCGCCAGCTGGACTAGCGGGACCAACAATGAGCAGTTCTTC	CASWTSGTNNEQFF
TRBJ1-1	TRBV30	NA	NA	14	TGTGCCTGGAGTACTCAGGCCTTTGGCACTGAAGCTTTCTTT	CAWSTQAFGTEAFF
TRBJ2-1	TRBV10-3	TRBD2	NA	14	TGTGCCATCAGTGAGTCGAGCGGGGCTGAGCGGCCGTTCTTC	CAISESSGAERPFF
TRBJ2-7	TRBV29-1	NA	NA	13	TGCAGCGTACCCCGGCCGGGGTCCTACGAGCAGTACTTC	CSVPRPGSYEQYF
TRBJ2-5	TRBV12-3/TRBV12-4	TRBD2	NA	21	TGTGCCAGCATTCTCCATCGACCGGGACTAGCGGCCCCAGGGTCCCAAGAGACCCAGTACTTC	CASILHRPGLAAPGSQETQYF
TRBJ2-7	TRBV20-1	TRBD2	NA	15	TGCAGTGCCCCTTCAAGGCGGGGGGGAGCCTACGAGCAGTACTTC	CSAPSRRGGAYEQYF
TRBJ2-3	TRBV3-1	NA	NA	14	TGTGCCAGCGCCGTCGCCGGATCCACAGATACGCAGTATTTT	CASAVAGSTDTQYF
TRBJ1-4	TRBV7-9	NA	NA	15	TGTGCCAGCAGCTTGGGGCGACAGGAGAATGAAAAACTGTTTTTT	CASSLGRQENEKLFF
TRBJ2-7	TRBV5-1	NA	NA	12	TGCGCCAGCAGCTTGGTTGGGGACGAGCAGTACTTC	CASSLVGDEQYF
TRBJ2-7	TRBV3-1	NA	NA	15	TGTGCCAGCAGCCAAGATTCAGGGGTTGCTAACGAGCAGTACTTC	CASSQDSGVANEQYF